A single sample is the source of the 4 T cell receptor beta chains below, sequenced in a study of cytomegalovirus exposure and HLA in healthy donors. This table comes from immunoSEQ multiplex PCR, and its TCRdb copy is limited to in-frame clones, with some not included. This table holds 200,000 to 250,000 clones, approximately 80% found once. Input material: PBMCs. The source of these receptors is a woman aged 30 to 39 in good health and CMV-seropositive.

The V call is TRBV27, the J call TRBJ1-2; no reliable D call. Trimming removed 5 bases at V and 3 bases at J, with 16 bases between. Germline V gives CDR1 MNHEY, CDR2 SMNVEV (reference sequence). The CDR3 extends over 15 amino acids. For the CDR3, the DNA is TGTGCCAGCAGTCCCGGGCGGTACGGGGACTATGGCTACACCTTC. Protein product: CASSPGRYGDYGYTF.

This clone has more than one count but fewer than ten. The genes are TRBV6-5 and TRBJ1-2; no clear D gene. V lost 6 bases to trimming and J lost 4 bases, with 9 bases between them. Looked up from germline, CDR1 is MNHEY and CDR2 is SVGAGI. This CDR3 spans 12 amino acids. CDR3: CASRGAPYGYTF. CDR3 DNA sequence: TGTGCCAGCAGAGGTGCTCCCTATGGCTACACCTTC.

J is TRBJ1-2 and V is TRBV5-5; D unresolved. The length of the CDR3 is 13 residues. Trimming pared 0 bases from V and 6 bases from J, leaving 9 bases between. Germline V lookup: CDR1 SGHKS, CDR2 YYEKEE (reference sequence). The CDR3 nucleotides are TGTGCCAGCAGCTTGGAAGTTATTGATGGCTACACCTTC. This sequence encodes CASSLEVIDGYTF.

This chain joins TRBV2 and TRBJ2-5, with 8 bases aligning to TRBD2. J was trimmed by 7 bases and V by 4 bases; bases with no gene match: 11. The CDR3 consists of 15 residues. Germline V gene sequence: CDR1 SNHLY, CDR2 FYNNEI. The CDR3 reads CASSASGSPPGTQYF. In nucleotides, the CDR3 is TGTGCCAGCAGTGCCAGCGGGAGCCCCCCGGGGACCCAGTACTTC.